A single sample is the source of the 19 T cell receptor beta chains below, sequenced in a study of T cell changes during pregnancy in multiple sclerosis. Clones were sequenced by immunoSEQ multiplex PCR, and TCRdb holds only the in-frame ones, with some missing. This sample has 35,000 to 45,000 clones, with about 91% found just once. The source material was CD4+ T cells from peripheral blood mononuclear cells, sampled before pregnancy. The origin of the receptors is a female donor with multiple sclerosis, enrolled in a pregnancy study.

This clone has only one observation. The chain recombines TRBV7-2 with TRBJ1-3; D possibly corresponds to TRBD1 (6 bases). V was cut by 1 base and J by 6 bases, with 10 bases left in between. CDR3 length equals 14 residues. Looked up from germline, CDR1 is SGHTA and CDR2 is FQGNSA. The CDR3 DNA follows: TGTGCCAGCAGCTTAGTGCAGGGGACAAACACCATATATTTT. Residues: CASSLVQGTNTIYF. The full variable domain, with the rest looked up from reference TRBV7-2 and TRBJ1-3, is GAGVSQSPSNKVTEKGKDVELRCDPISGHTALYWYRQSLGQGLEFLIYFQGNSAPDKSGLPSDRFSAERTGGSVSTLTIQRTQQEDSAVYLCASSLVQGTNTIYFGEGSWLTVV.

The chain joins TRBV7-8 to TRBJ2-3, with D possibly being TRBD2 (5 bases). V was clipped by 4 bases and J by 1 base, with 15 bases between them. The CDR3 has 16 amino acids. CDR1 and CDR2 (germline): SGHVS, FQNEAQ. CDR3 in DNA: TGTGCCAGCAGCTCCTGGCAGGTGGAGGGCACAGATACGCAGTATTTT. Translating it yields CASSSWQVEGTDTQYF.

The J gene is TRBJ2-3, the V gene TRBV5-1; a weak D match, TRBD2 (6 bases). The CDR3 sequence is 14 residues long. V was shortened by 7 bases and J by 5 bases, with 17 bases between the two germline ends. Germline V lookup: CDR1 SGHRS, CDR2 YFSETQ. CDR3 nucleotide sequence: TGCGCCAGCTGGGGGGTGGGGCCAGGAGATACGCAGTATTTT. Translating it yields CASWGVGPGDTQYF.

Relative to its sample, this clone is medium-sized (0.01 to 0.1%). The CDR3 protein is CASSFYSNYGYTF. The CDR3, as DNA: TGTGCCAGCAGCTTTTACAGTAACTATGGCTACACCTTC. The chain employs TRBV7-9 and TRBJ1-2; D gene ambiguous. This CDR3 is 13 amino acids long. V was trimmed by 3 bases and J by 1 base, leaving 6 bases between them. Germline CDR1 and CDR2: SEHNR and FQNEAQ (reference sequence).

CDR3 coding DNA: TGTGCCAGCAGCTTGAAGCGGGGAGTCGTACAAGAGACCCAGTACTTC. Translating gives CASSLKRGVVQETQYF. This chain joins TRBV7-9 and TRBJ2-5, with 7 nucleotides matching TRBD2. Germline CDR1 is SEHNR and CDR2 is FQNEAQ (reference sequence). After removal of 3 bases from V and 2 bases from J, the junction contained 9 bases not matched to a gene. The CDR3 runs 16 residues.

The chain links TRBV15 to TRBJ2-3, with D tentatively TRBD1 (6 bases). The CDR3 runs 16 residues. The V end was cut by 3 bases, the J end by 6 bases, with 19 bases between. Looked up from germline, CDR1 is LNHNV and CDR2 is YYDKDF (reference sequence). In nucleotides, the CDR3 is TGTGCCACCAGCAGGGGGTGGCAGGGGCAAGATGATACGCAGTATTTT. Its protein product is CATSRGWQGQDDTQYF.

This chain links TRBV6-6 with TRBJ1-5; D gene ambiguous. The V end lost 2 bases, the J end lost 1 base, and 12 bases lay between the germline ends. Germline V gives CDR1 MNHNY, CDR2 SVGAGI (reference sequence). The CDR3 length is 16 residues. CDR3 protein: CASSYTTGSSNQPQHF. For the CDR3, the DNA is TGTGCCAGCAGTTACACCACCGGGTCGAGCAATCAGCCCCAGCATTTT.

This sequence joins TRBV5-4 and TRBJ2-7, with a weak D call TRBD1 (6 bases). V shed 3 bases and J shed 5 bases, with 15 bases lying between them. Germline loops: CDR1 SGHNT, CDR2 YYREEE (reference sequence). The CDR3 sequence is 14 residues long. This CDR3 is CASSSSGTSDEQYF. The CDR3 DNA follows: TGTGCCAGCAGCTCCTCCGGGACATCGGACGAGCAGTACTTC.

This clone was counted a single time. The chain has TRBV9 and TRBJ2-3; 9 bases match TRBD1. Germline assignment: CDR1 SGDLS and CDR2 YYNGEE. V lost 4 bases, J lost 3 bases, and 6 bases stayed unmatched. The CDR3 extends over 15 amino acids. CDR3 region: CASSPDRGKTDTQYF. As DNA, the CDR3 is TGTGCCAGCAGCCCAGACAGGGGGAAAACAGATACGCAGTATTTT.

The CDR3 nucleotides read TGTGCCAGCAGCGGCCCGGGACAGGGGAGATTTGGCTACACCTTC. Protein sequence: CASSGPGQGRFGYTF. The chain employs TRBV5-4 and TRBJ1-2; 10 positions agree with TRBD1. CDR3 size: 15 residues. Germline CDR1 is SGHNT and CDR2 is YYREEE (reference sequence). V was clipped by 4 bases and J by 7 bases; unmatched bases: 10.

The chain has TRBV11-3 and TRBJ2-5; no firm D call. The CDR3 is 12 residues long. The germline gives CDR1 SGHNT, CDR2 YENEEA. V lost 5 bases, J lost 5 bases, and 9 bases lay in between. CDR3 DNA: TGTGCCAGCAGCCCCAATCGGGAGACCCAGTACTTC. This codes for CASSPNRETQYF.

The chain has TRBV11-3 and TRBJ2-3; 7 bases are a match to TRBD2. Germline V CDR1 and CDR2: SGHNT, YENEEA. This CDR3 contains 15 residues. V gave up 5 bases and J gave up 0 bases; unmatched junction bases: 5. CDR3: CASSPGGTSTDTQYF. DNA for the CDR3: TGTGCCAGCAGCCCCGGGGGGACTAGCACAGATACGCAGTATTTT.

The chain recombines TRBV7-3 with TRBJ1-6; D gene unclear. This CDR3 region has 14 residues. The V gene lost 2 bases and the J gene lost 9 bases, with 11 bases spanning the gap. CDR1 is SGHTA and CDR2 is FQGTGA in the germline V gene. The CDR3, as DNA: TGTGCCAGCAGCTTATCCGGAGTAGGTTCACCCCTCCACTTT. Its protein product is CASSLSGVGSPLHF. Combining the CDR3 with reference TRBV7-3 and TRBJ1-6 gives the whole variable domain GAGVSQTPSNKVTEKGKYVELRCDPISGHTALYWYRQSLGQGPEFLIYFQGTGAADDSGLPNDRFFAVRPEGSVSTLKIQRTERGDSAVYLCASSLSGVGSPLHFGNGTRLTVT.

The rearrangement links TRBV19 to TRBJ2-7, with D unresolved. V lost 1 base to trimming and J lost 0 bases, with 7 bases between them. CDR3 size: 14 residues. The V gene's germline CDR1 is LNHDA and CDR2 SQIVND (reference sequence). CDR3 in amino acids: CASSIGAVSYEQYF. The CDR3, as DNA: TGTGCCAGTAGTATAGGGGCAGTCTCCTACGAGCAGTACTTC.

CDR3 sequence (DNA): TGTGCCAGCTCACCACGTGTTGACAGGGTATATGGCTACACCTTC. Amino acid sequence: CASSPRVDRVYGYTF. The chain couples TRBV18 to TRBJ1-2, with 7 bases that match TRBD1. The CDR3 loop spans 15 amino acids. The trim removed 1 base at V and 5 bases at J, leaving 7 bases unmatched. CDR1 is KGHSH and CDR2 is LQKENI in the germline V gene. Full variable domain (rest looked up from reference TRBV18 and TRBJ1-2): NAGVMQNPRHLVRRRGQEARLRCSPMKGHSHVYWYRQLPEEGLKFMVYLQKENIIDESGMPKERFSAEFPKEGPSILRIQQVVRGDSAAYFCASSPRVDRVYGYTFGSGTRLTVV.

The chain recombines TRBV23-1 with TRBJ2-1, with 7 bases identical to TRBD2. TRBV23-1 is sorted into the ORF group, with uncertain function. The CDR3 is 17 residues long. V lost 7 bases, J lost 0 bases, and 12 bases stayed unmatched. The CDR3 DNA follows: TGCGCCAGCACCCGGGGAGGGTCCAAGAGCTCCTACAATGAGCAGTTCTTC. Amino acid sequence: CASTRGGSKSSYNEQFF.

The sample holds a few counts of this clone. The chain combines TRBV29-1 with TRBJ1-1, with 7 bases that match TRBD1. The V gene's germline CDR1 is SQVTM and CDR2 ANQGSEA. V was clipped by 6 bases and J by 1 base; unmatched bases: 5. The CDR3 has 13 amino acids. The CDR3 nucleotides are TGCAGCGTCAACAGGGGACCGAACACTGAAGCTTTCTTT. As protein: CSVNRGPNTEAFF.

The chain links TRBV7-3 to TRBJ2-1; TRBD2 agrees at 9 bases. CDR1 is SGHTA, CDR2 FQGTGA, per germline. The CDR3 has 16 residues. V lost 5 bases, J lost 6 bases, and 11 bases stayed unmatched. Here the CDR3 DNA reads TGTGCCAGCAGCCGCGTGGGCGGGGGGGCCCCCAATGAGCAGTTCTTC. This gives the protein CASSRVGGGAPNEQFF.

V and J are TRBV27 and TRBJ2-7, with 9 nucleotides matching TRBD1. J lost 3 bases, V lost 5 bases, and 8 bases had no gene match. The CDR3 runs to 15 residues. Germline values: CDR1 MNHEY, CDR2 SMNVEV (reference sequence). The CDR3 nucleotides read TGTGCCAGCAGTCTCCGGGACAGGGAGCGCTACGAGCAGTACTTC. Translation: CASSLRDRERYEQYF.